These T cell receptor beta chains were read from a single sample in a study of identical twins. Each CDR3 protein gets one entry after TCRdb re-called the 5' RACE reads with MiXCR. Counted here are 1.5 million to 2 million distinct CDR3 sequences, more than 30% occurring once; the ten biggest clones make up about 0.25%. Sequences were obtained from cord blood. These receptors all come from a newborn girl in good health. Both conserved end residues are part of each CDR3. A D gene is named only where the DNA matches it firmly. Some rows have no size entry. The others give once, few or many, or a class for an expanded clone.

clone size	D gene	V gene	J gene	CDR3 protein	CDR3 DNA
few	-	TRBV5-1	TRBJ2-7	CASSLEGQLYEQYF	TGCGCCAGCAGCTTGGAGGGGCAGCTCTACGAGCAGTACTTC
-	TRBD2	TRBV29-1	TRBJ2-1	CSVYSGSRSYNEQFF	TGCAGCGTTTATAGCGGGAGCCGCTCCTACAATGAGCAGTTCTTC
-	-	TRBV6-5	TRBJ2-7	CASSHGNRAPYEQYF	TGTGCCAGCAGTCATGGGAACAGGGCCCCCTACGAGCAGTACTTC
few	-	TRBV11-2	TRBJ2-1	CASSLEFGQYNEQFF	TGTGCCAGCAGCTTAGAATTCGGACAGTACAATGAGCAGTTCTTC
few	-	TRBV6-2/TRBV6-3	TRBJ2-7	CASSYSNSGTPPYEQYF	TGTGCCAGCAGTTACTCGAATTCGGGGACTCCACCCTACGAGCAGTACTTC
few	-	TRBV11-2	TRBJ1-2	CASSLEAWTVNYTF	TGTGCCAGCAGCTTAGAGGCATGGACGGTTAACTACACCTTC
-	TRBD2	TRBV20-1	TRBJ2-4	CSARTTKAGGPKNIQYF	TGCAGTGCTCGGACGACTAAAGCGGGGGGGCCCAAAAACATTCAGTACTTC
few	-	TRBV6-6	TRBJ1-6	CASSAVQSSYNSPLHF	TGTGCCAGCAGTGCCGTCCAGAGCTCCTATAATTCACCCCTCCACTTT
-	-	TRBV9	TRBJ2-1	CASSVALLPGEDNEQFF	TGTGCCAGCAGCGTAGCGCTTTTACCGGGGGAAGACAATGAGCAGTTCTTC
-	TRBD2	TRBV14	TRBJ2-3	CASSPLTVAGSDTQYF	TGTGCCAGCAGCCCCCTGACTGTAGCGGGGTCAGATACGCAGTATTTT
-	-	TRBV20-1	TRBJ1-5	CSARGRGFPYSNQPQHF	TGCAGTGCTAGAGGCCGCGGGTTCCCCTATAGCAATCAGCCCCAGCATTTT
-	-	TRBV2	TRBJ1-1	CASSERGMNTEAFF	TGTGCCAGCAGTGAAAGAGGGATGAACACTGAAGCTTTCTTT
-	-	TRBV20-1	TRBJ1-2	CSASHPRSYGYTF	TGCAGTGCTAGCCACCCCAGGAGCTATGGCTACACCTTC
few	-	TRBV12-3/TRBV12-4	TRBJ2-3	CASSFSVVVSTDTQYF	TGTGCCAGCAGTTTTTCGGTTGTGGTGAGCACAGATACGCAGTATTTT
many	-	TRBV20-1	TRBJ1-2	CSTLGVVYGYTF	TGCAGTACTCTCGGGGTTGTCTATGGCTACACCTTC
-	TRBD2	TRBV10-3	TRBJ2-3	CAISGASGRGTDTRYF	TGTGCCATCAGTGGGGCTAGCGGGAGAGGGACAGATACGCGGTATTTT
few	TRBD1	TRBV9	TRBJ1-6	CASSVGDSHSPLHF	TGTGCCAGCAGCGTAGGGGACAGTCATTCACCCCTCCACTTT
few	-	TRBV28	TRBJ2-4	CASSFGSLNIQYF	TGTGCCAGCAGTTTCGGTAGCTTAAACATTCAGTACTTC
-	TRBD1	TRBV2	TRBJ1-5	CASRDRGQGQPQHF	TGTGCCAGCAGGGACAGGGGGCAGGGTCAGCCCCAGCATTTT
-	-	TRBV5-1	TRBJ1-1	CASSPEGGRRAEAFF	TGCGCCAGCAGCCCCGAGGGGGGGCGGAGGGCTGAAGCTTTCTTT
-	TRBD2	TRBV7-2	TRBJ2-7	CASSLVLAGASYNEQYF	TGTGCCAGCAGCTTAGTTCTAGCGGGGGCCTCCTACAATGAGCAGTACTTC
few	-	TRBV7-2	TRBJ2-3	CASSILPMDTQYF	TGTGCCAGCAGCATTTTACCGATGGATACGCAGTATTTT
once	-	TRBV12-3/TRBV12-4	TRBJ2-3	CASRRTDTRYF	TGTGCCAGCAGACGCACAGATACGCGGTATTTT
-	TRBD1	TRBV28	TRBJ1-2	CASTPRDRAYGYTF	TGTGCCAGCACGCCCCGGGACAGAGCCTATGGCTACACCTTC
few	-	TRBV13	TRBJ1-4	CAGSLGLINEKLFF	TGTGCCGGCAGCTTGGGGCTGATTAATGAAAAACTGTTTTTT
-	-	TRBV24-1	TRBJ2-3	CATSDHRSFPRTDTQYF	TGTGCCACCAGTGATCACCGGTCGTTCCCCCGCACAGATACGCAGTATTTT
-	-	TRBV6-2/TRBV6-3	TRBJ2-2	CASSQIQGTGELFF	TGTGCCAGCAGTCAGATCCAGGGGACCGGGGAGCTGTTTTTT
-	-	TRBV20-1	TRBJ1-1	CSATLKGTEAFF	TGCAGTGCCACCTTGAAGGGCACTGAAGCTTTCTTT
-	TRBD2	TRBV6-6	TRBJ2-3	CASSSHLAGGLHTQYF	TGTGCCAGCAGTTCCCACCTAGCGGGGGGGCTACATACGCAGTATTTT
-	TRBD1	TRBV5-1	TRBJ1-4	CASSWTGVGEKLFF	TGCGCCAGCAGCTGGACAGGGGTAGGGGAAAAACTGTTTTTT
-	-	TRBV7-6	TRBJ1-4	CASSRPRLGFQTNEKLFF	TGTGCCAGCAGCCGACCCAGGCTTGGTTTTCAAACTAATGAAAAACTGTTTTTT
few	TRBD2	TRBV9	TRBJ2-1	CASSVAGGLVGDEQFF	TGTGCCAGCAGCGTAGCCGGAGGACTAGTCGGCGATGAGCAGTTCTTC
-	TRBD2	TRBV9	TRBJ2-1	CASSVGWSGSDEQFF	TGTGCCAGCAGCGTAGGTTGGAGCGGGAGCGATGAGCAGTTCTTC
many	TRBD2	TRBV7-2	TRBJ2-3	CASSLDGGSGSTDTQYF	TGTGCCAGCAGCTTAGATGGAGGTAGCGGGAGCACAGATACGCAGTATTTT
-	-	TRBV12-3/TRBV12-4	TRBJ2-5	CASSPGPSRAQYF	TGTGCCAGCAGCCCGGGACCCAGCAGAGCCCAGTACTTC
-	TRBD1	TRBV12-3/TRBV12-4	TRBJ1-1	CASSTTGETEAFF	TGTGCCAGCAGTACGACAGGGGAGACTGAAGCTTTCTTT
-	-	TRBV27	TRBJ2-3	CASSLQYSTGTQYF	TGTGCCAGCAGTTTACAGTACAGCACAGGTACGCAGTATTTT
-	-	TRBV20-1	TRBJ2-7	CSARATGLSYNEQYF	TGCAGTGCTAGAGCTACAGGGCTCTCCTACAATGAGCAGTACTTC
few	-	TRBV20-1	TRBJ1-2	CSATDTGKGTNNYGYTF	TGCAGTGCTACAGATACAGGGAAGGGGACTAATAACTATGGCTACACCTTC
-	-	TRBV5-1	TRBJ2-7	CASSRSESPYEQYF	TGCGCCAGCAGCCGCTCCGAAAGCCCCTACGAGCAGTACTTC
-	-	TRBV4-2	TRBJ2-3	CASSQGPTTNTDTQYF	TGTGCCAGCAGCCAAGGGCCGACTACTAACACAGATACGCAGTATTTT
few	-	TRBV6-5	TRBJ2-7	CASRVPGTTYEQYF	TGTGCCAGCAGGGTACCAGGGACAACCTACGAGCAGTACTTC
-	-	TRBV19	TRBJ2-2	CASSIAAINTGELFF	TGTGCCAGTAGTATAGCCGCGATTAACACCGGGGAGCTGTTTTTT
-	-	TRBV29-1	TRBJ2-3	CSVERELGTDTQYF	TGCAGCGTTGAGAGGGAGTTAGGCACAGATACGCAGTATTTT
-	-	TRBV6-6	TRBJ2-1	CASSYGDPNSYNEQFF	TGTGCCAGCAGTTACGGGGATCCCAACTCCTACAATGAGCAGTTCTTC
many	TRBD1	TRBV7-2	TRBJ2-7	CASSRGQGYEQYF	TGTGCCAGCAGCCGTGGACAGGGCTACGAGCAGTACTTC
few	-	TRBV20-1	TRBJ2-6	CSARVGGSGANVLTF	TGCAGTGCTAGAGTTGGCGGCTCTGGGGCCAACGTCCTGACTTTC
-	TRBD1	TRBV5-6	TRBJ2-3	CASSFDRVRTDTQYF	TGTGCCAGCAGCTTTGACAGGGTTCGCACAGATACGCAGTATTTT
few	TRBD1	TRBV9	TRBJ1-4	CASSVSGQPNEKLFF	TGTGCCAGCAGCGTTTCGGGACAGCCTAATGAAAAACTGTTTTTT
-	-	TRBV28	TRBJ2-2	CASSLPARATGNTGELFF	TGTGCCAGCAGTTTACCCGCCCGAGCGACAGGGAACACCGGGGAGCTGTTTTTT
-	-	TRBV2	TRBJ2-3	CASSDKWGPSTDTQYF	TGTGCCAGCAGTGATAAGTGGGGCCCAAGCACAGATACGCAGTATTTT
-	-	TRBV29-1	TRBJ1-1	CSYRSLGNTEAFF	TGCAGCTATCGTTCTCTAGGGAACACTGAAGCTTTCTTT
-	-	TRBV5-1	TRBJ2-3	CASSYDARGAPDTQYF	TGCGCCAGCAGCTATGATGCCCGGGGGGCCCCAGATACGCAGTATTTT
few	-	TRBV21-1	TRBJ1-6	CASSKAANNSPLHF	TGTGCCAGCAGCAAGGCGGCTAATAATTCACCCCTCCACTTT
-	TRBD2	TRBV20-1	TRBJ2-1	CSARGGLVAYDEQFF	TGCAGTGCTAGAGGGGGACTAGTGGCTTATGATGAGCAGTTCTTC